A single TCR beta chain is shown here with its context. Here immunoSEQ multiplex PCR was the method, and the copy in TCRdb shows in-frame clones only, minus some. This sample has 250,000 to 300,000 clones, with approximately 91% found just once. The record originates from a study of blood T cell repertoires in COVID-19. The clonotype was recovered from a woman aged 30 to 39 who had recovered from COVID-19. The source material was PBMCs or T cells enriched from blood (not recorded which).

The CDR3 reads CSVYLGTGAGYTF. CDR3 coding DNA: TGCAGCGTGTATCTCGGGACAGGGGCCGGCTACACCTTC. V and J are TRBV29-1 and TRBJ1-2; TRBD1 matches at 10 bases. CDR3 length: 13 amino acids. J gave up 8 bases and V 6 bases, and 9 bases lay outside the gene matches. Germline V gene lookup returns CDR1 SQVTM and CDR2 ANQGSEA.